These 26 T cell receptor beta chains were sequenced from one sample in a study of T cell responses to AZD1222 COVID-19 vaccine (dated by TCRdb to about 2021). Interpreted using the paper, the time point label stands for: about 28 days (+/-7) after the second vaccine dose. Receptors were amplified or captured by the immunoSEQ multiplex PCR assay. Held by TCRdb, this immuneACCESS table contains in-frame sequences only and omits some clones. Under half of the omission traces to an unresolved V gene where checked; the cause of the rest is unknown. This sample gives over 130,000 clones in total; 80% to 95% of them show up just once. Of the sample, over 4% is held by the ten largest clones. This specimen was peripheral blood, taken 28 days after the second AZD1222 dose. The receptors were sampled from an adult who received the AZD1222 COVID-19 vaccine.

This rearrangement joins TRBV7-2 to TRBJ1-3; D is perhaps TRBD1 (5 bases). Trimming removed 4 bases at V and 7 bases at J, with 14 bases between. Germline values: CDR1 SGHTA, CDR2 FQGNSA. This CDR3 is 14 amino acids long. CDR3 sequence (DNA): TGTGCCAGCAGCTCCCATAGGGGAGGGAACACCATATATTTT. Protein product: CASSSHRGGNTIYF. The full variable domain, completed using reference TRBV7-2 and TRBJ1-3, is GAGVSQSPSNKVTEKGKDVELRCDPISGHTALYWYRQSLGQGLEFLIYFQGNSAPDKSGLPSDRFSAERTGGSVSTLTIQRTQQEDSAVYLCASSSHRGGNTIYFGEGSWLTVV.

V gene TRBV11-2 combines with J gene TRBJ2-1, with TRBD2 as a possible D gene (5 bases). This CDR3 spans 15 amino acids. V lost 2 bases to trimming and J lost 2 bases, with 10 bases between them. Germline V gene lookup returns CDR1 SGHAT and CDR2 FQNNGV. CDR3 bases: TGTGCCAGCAGCTTATTACGGGGAACCTACAATGAGCAGTTCTTC. Translation gives CASSLLRGTYNEQFF.

This chain connects TRBV19 to TRBJ2-1; 8 nucleotides align to TRBD2. The germline gives CDR1 LNHDA, CDR2 SQIVND (reference sequence). CDR3 length: 16 residues. Trimming cost V 1 base and J 6 bases; bases outside gene matches: 8. The CDR3 is CASSIGPSGSRNEQFF. CDR3 bases: TGTGCCAGTAGTATAGGACCCAGCGGGAGTCGCAATGAGCAGTTCTTC.

This clone has just one count. The rearrangement uses TRBV12-3 or TRBV12-4 and TRBJ1-6; D is unresolved. V gave up 5 bases and J gave up 8 bases, with 7 bases separating them. The CDR3 length is 12 residues. CDR3 protein: CASSQFYSPLHF. The CDR3 coding sequence is TGTGCCAGCAGTCAGTTCTATTCACCCCTCCACTTT.

V gene TRBV6-5 combines with J gene TRBJ1-1; TRBD1 might be the D (5 bases). The CDR3 contains 12 residues. CDR1 MNHEY and CDR2 SVGAGI come from the germline V gene. Between the trimmed V and J ends, which lost 8 bases and 4 bases, there was a span of 11 bases. The CDR3 region is CASAGVGTEAFF. The CDR3 coding sequence is TGTGCCAGCGCGGGGGTCGGCACTGAAGCTTTCTTT.

The J gene is TRBJ1-6, the V gene TRBV7-2; D gene ambiguous. There are 15 residues in the CDR3. Per germline, CDR1 SGHTA and CDR2 FQGNSA. The V end was cut by 2 bases, the J end by 7 bases, with 12 bases between. The CDR3 loop is CASSLSSPGNSPLHF. The CDR3 DNA reads TGTGCCAGCAGCTTAAGTTCGCCTGGGAATTCACCCCTCCACTTT. The full variable domain, its missing parts supplied by reference TRBV7-2 and TRBJ1-6, is GAGVSQSPSNKVTEKGKDVELRCDPISGHTALYWYRQSLGQGLEFLIYFQGNSAPDKSGLPSDRFSAERTGGSVSTLTIQRTQQEDSAVYLCASSLSSPGNSPLHFGNGTRLTVT.

The CDR3 DNA reads TGTGCCAGCTCACCAATCCTTCCAGGGACAGGAGGGGCCAACGTCCTGACTTTC. Translating gives CASSPILPGTGGANVLTF. The chain combines TRBV18 with TRBJ2-6, with TRBD1 identical over 8 bases. From germline, CDR1 is KGHSH and CDR2 LQKENI. The CDR3 consists of 18 residues. V dropped 2 bases and J dropped 4; count of bases not matched to a gene: 10.

V usage is TRBV28 and J usage is TRBJ2-2, with 8 bases matching TRBD1. Germline V gene lookup returns CDR1 MDHEN and CDR2 SYDVKM. This CDR3 is 16 amino acids long. The ends lost 8 bases at V and 2 bases at J; junction bases unmatched: 10. CDR3 sequence: CASVPQGAVNTGELFF. CDR3 in DNA: TGTGCCAGCGTCCCTCAGGGGGCAGTCAACACCGGGGAGCTGTTTTTT.

The chain combines TRBV2 with TRBJ2-2; D is unresolved. The germline CDR1 and CDR2 sequences are SNHLY and FYNNEI. The V and J ends lost 4 bases and 13 bases respectively, with 10 bases between them. This CDR3 region has 11 residues. The CDR3 bases are TGTGCCAGCAGTGTTTCTGGTGGGCTGTTTTTT. Its translation is CASSVSGGLFF.

The chain has TRBV7-2 and TRBJ1-4, with a weak D call TRBD1 (6 bases). CDR3 length: 17 residues. V was trimmed by 1 base and J by 0 bases, leaving 12 bases between them. Germline V gives CDR1 SGHTA, CDR2 FQGNSA. CDR3 nucleotide sequence: TGTGCCAGCAGCTTAGGACAGGCGAACCCAACTAATGAAAAACTGTTTTTT. Translating gives CASSLGQANPTNEKLFF. Full variable domain (remainder filled in from reference TRBV7-2 and TRBJ1-4): GAGVSQSPSNKVTEKGKDVELRCDPISGHTALYWYRQSLGQGLEFLIYFQGNSAPDKSGLPSDRFSAERTGGSVSTLTIQRTQQEDSAVYLCASSLGQANPTNEKLFFGSGTQLSVL.

The chain uses TRBV7-9 and TRBJ1-2; D remains ambiguous. Between the trimmed V and J ends, which lost 2 bases and 4 bases, there was a span of 8 bases. Germline CDR1 reads SEHNR; CDR2 reads FQNEAQ (reference sequence). The CDR3 has 13 amino acids. Written as DNA, the CDR3 is TGTGCCAGCAGCTTACCACAGATCTATGGCTACACCTTC. Translating gives CASSLPQIYGYTF.

This chain joins TRBV6-6 and TRBJ1-5, with 7 bases identical to TRBD1. This CDR3 is 15 amino acids long. CDR1 and CDR2 (germline): MNHNY, SVGAGI (reference sequence). With V trimmed by 5 bases and J by 1 base, 5 bases remained unmatched. The CDR3 nucleotides read TGTGCCAGCAGTCCCGGGACAGTGAGCAATCAGCCCCAGCATTTT. The encoded protein is CASSPGTVSNQPQHF.

This chain joins TRBV7-6 and TRBJ2-7; 9 bases are shared with TRBD2. CDR1 is SGHVS, CDR2 FNYEAQ, per germline. The CDR3 has 15 amino acids. J gave up 3 bases and V 2 bases, and 5 bases lay outside the gene matches. CDR3 DNA: TGTGCCAGCAGCTTAAGTAGCGGGAGAGTCTACGAGCAGTACTTC. Residues: CASSLSSGRVYEQYF.

The rearrangement uses TRBV6-2 or TRBV6-3 and TRBJ2-1, with TRBD1 matching 10 bases. The CDR3 contains 14 residues. Trimming took 6 bases from V and 6 from J; bases not matched to a gene: 5. Germline CDR1 reads MNHEY; CDR2 reads SVGEGT. CDR3 nucleotides: TGTGCCAGCAGCCGGGACAGGGGTCTCAATGAGCAGTTCTTC. It yields the protein CASSRDRGLNEQFF.

In its sample, this clone was seen a few times. V gene TRBV6-1 combines with J gene TRBJ1-2; 7 nucleotides match TRBD1. CDR1 and CDR2 (germline): MNHNS, SASEGT. V shed 1 base, J shed 3 bases, and the junction held 5 bases outside the gene matches. CDR3 length: 15 residues. The CDR3 is CASSEVGRGDYGYTF. The CDR3 DNA follows: TGTGCCAGCAGTGAAGTGGGCAGGGGGGACTATGGCTACACCTTC.

The chain combines TRBV29-1 with TRBJ2-6, with D perhaps matching TRBD1 (7 bases). Between the trimmed V and J ends, which lost 7 bases and 2 bases, there was a span of 18 bases. Germline lookup yields CDR1 SQVTM and CDR2 ANQGSEA. The CDR3 length is 16 residues. DNA for the CDR3: TGCAGCGCCCGACAGGGAGGTTCCCCTGGGGCCAACGTCCTGACTTTC. Translation: CSARQGGSPGANVLTF. Drawing the rest from reference TRBV29-1 and TRBJ2-6, the complete variable domain is SAVISQKPSRDICQRGTSLTIQCQVDSQVTMMFWYRQQPGQSLTLIATANQGSEATYESGFVIDKFPISRPNLTFSTLTVSNMSPEDSSIYLCSARQGGSPGANVLTFGAGSRLTVL.

The chain recombines TRBV28 with TRBJ1-2; D call uncertain. The CDR3 covers 14 residues. The germline V gene encodes CDR1 MDHEN and CDR2 SYDVKM. The V and J ends lost 1 base and 7 bases respectively, with 13 bases between them. This CDR3 reads CASSLYGSYSGYTF. The DNA for the CDR3 is TGTGCCAGCAGTTTATACGGTTCGTACTCTGGCTACACCTTC.

This clone was counted between two and nine times. V usage is TRBV25-1 and J usage is TRBJ1-4; D gene uncertain. The V end was cut by 4 bases, the J end by 4 bases, with 10 bases between. This CDR3 is 14 amino acids long. Germline values: CDR1 MGHDK, CDR2 SYGVNS. The CDR3 region has the DNA TGTGCCAGCAGTGGCGGGAGATTTAATGAAAAACTGTTTTTT. It codes for CASSGGRFNEKLFF. The whole variable domain, remainder taken from reference TRBV25-1 and TRBJ1-4, is EADIYQTPRYLVIGTGKKITLECSQTMGHDKMYWYQQDPGMELHLIHYSYGVNSTEKGDLSSESTVSRIRTEHFPLTLESARPSHTSQYLCASSGGRFNEKLFFGSGTQLSVL.

The table lists this clone with a count of one. The chain couples TRBV27 to TRBJ2-5, with D perhaps TRBD2 (5 bases). V shed 8 bases and J shed 4 bases, with 20 bases lying between them. The CDR3 spans 15 residues. CDR1 and CDR2 from the germline V gene are MNHEY and SMNVEV (reference sequence). As DNA, the CDR3 is TGTGCCAGCGGGCCTTTGAACACTCGGGGAGAGACCCAGTACTTC. The encoded protein is CASGPLNTRGETQYF.

For this clone: The junction departs from the called germline gene at one end, perhaps through a read error. The chain uses TRBV9 and TRBJ1-3; D uncertain. Germline V lookup: CDR1 SGDLS, CDR2 YYNGEE. The CDR3 extends over 15 amino acids. The CDR3 DNA is TGTGCCAGCAGCGTAGAAGGGTATCCTGGGAACACCATATATTTT. Its translation is CASSVEGYPGNTIYF.

The J gene is TRBJ2-5, the V gene TRBV3-1 (or the pseudogene TRBV3-2), with 8 bases matching TRBD1. This CDR3 spans 15 amino acids. Looked up from germline, CDR1 is LGHDT and CDR2 is YNNKEL (reference sequence). The junction had 5 bases not matched to a gene; V was cut back by 2 bases and J by 3 bases. The DNA of the CDR3 is TGTGCCAGCAGCCAAAATCCGGGACAGGAAGAGACCCAGTACTTC. Amino acids: CASSQNPGQEETQYF.

This rearrangement joins TRBV7-6 to TRBJ1-5, with 8 nucleotides matching TRBD1. Germline trimming cut 4 bases from V and 1 base from J; bases unmatched to any gene: 3. The germline gives CDR1 SGHVS, CDR2 FNYEAQ. This CDR3 region has 15 residues. The CDR3 loop is CASSSTGESNQPQHF. CDR3 DNA sequence: TGTGCCAGCAGCTCGACAGGGGAGAGCAATCAGCCCCAGCATTTT.

The gene calls are TRBV5-1 and TRBJ1-6; possibly TRBD1 for D (5 bases). The CDR3 length is 16 residues. Trimming took off 0 bases at V and 7 bases at J, with 14 bases between the two ends. The V gene's germline CDR1 is SGHRS and CDR2 YFSETQ. CDR3 bases: TGCGCCAGCAGCTTGGCCTTGCCAGGGAAAAATTCACCCCTCCACTTT. Its protein product is CASSLALPGKNSPLHF.

The V and J genes are TRBV19 and TRBJ1-5; 8 bases agree with TRBD1. The junction had 16 bases not matched to a gene; V was cut back by 11 bases and J by 7 bases. The CDR3 consists of 15 residues. In germline, CDR1 is LNHDA, CDR2 SQIVND (reference sequence). CDR3 sequence: CAVFAGQGAGQPQHF. The CDR3 DNA reads TGTGCCGTCTTCGCGGGGCAGGGGGCAGGGCAGCCCCAGCATTTT.

This rearrangement joins TRBV7-2 to TRBJ2-1; 10 bases fit TRBD1. This CDR3 spans 16 amino acids. Per germline, CDR1 SGHTA and CDR2 FQGNSA. The ends lost 5 bases at V and 2 bases at J; junction bases unmatched: 6. The CDR3 sequence: CASSPGGTGAYNEQFF. The DNA of the CDR3 is TGTGCCAGCAGCCCGGGGGGGACAGGGGCCTACAATGAGCAGTTCTTC.

The chain uses TRBV5-1 and TRBJ2-2; TRBD1 matches at 8 bases. The CDR3 extends over 15 amino acids. V was clipped by 3 bases and J by 2 bases; unmatched bases: 3. Germline V gene sequence: CDR1 SGHRS, CDR2 YFSETQ. DNA for the CDR3: TGCGCCAGCAGCTCCGGACAGGGTAACACCGGGGAGCTGTTTTTT. It translates to CASSSGQGNTGELFF.